This T cell receptor beta chain was captured by sequencing in a study of identical twins. From the 5' RACE reads, TCRdb called clonotypes with MiXCR, one entry per CDR3 protein. The data hold 690,000 or so distinct CDR3 sequences, with around 8.6% observed a single time. The same sample was also used in a study of yellow fever vaccine responses in identical twins.

Sequencing was performed on PBMCs. The clonotype was recovered from a woman between 18 and 29 years old in good health.

The CDR3 DNA sequence: TGTGCCAGCATCCCGGGACAGGGAGGGACAGATACGCAGTATTTT. It codes for CASIPGQGGTDTQYF. This sequence joins TRBV6-1 and TRBJ2-3; 9 positions match TRBD1. The ends lost 7 bases at V and 3 bases at J; junction bases unmatched: 8. The CDR3 runs to 15 residues. CDR1 is MNHNS and CDR2 is SASEGT in the germline V gene.